These 32 T cell receptor beta chains originate from one sample sequenced in a study of control samples from healthy donors and cancer patients. Using immunoSEQ multiplex PCR, the repertoire was profiled, and TCRdb retains in-frame clones only, with some absent. The table includes some 120,000 clones, 93% detected once. The source material was blood. These receptors were collected from a man aged 25-40 years in good health.

The table lists this clone with a count of one. This chain connects TRBV2 to TRBJ1-1; a possible D gene is TRBD1 (6 bases). From germline, CDR1 is SNHLY and CDR2 FYNNEI. The CDR3 length is 14 residues. The ends were cut back, 7 bases at V and 1 base at J, with 13 bases in the middle. The CDR3 nucleotides read TGTGCCAGCAAGAGGGGGGGTGCGAACACTGAAGCTTTCTTT. It specifies CASKRGGANTEAFF.

The chain links TRBV25-1 to TRBJ2-5; D ambiguous. Germline loops: CDR1 MGHDK, CDR2 SYGVNS. Trimming stripped 4 bases from V and 0 bases from J, with 15 bases between. CDR3 length: 16 amino acids. CDR3 sequence: CASSGPGVGDQETQYF. The CDR3 DNA is TGTGCCAGCAGTGGCCCGGGTGTAGGCGACCAAGAGACCCAGTACTTC.

The chain has TRBV11-3 and TRBJ2-7, with D perhaps given as TRBD1 or TRBD2 (8 bases each). From germline, CDR1 is SGHNT and CDR2 YENEEA. This CDR3 comprises 17 residues. The CDR3 DNA reads as TGTGCCAGCAGCCTAGACAGGGGCCTTAGCGGGATAGGGGAGCAGTACGTC. Translating gives CASSLDRGLSGIGEQYV.

The chain employs TRBV28 and TRBJ2-7; D is possibly TRBD1 (6 bases). CDR3 length: 11 residues. Germline V lookup: CDR1 MDHEN, CDR2 SYDVKM. The V end was cut by 8 bases, the J end by 3 bases, with 8 bases between. CDR3 coding DNA: TGTGCCAGCCGACAGGACTACGAGCAGTACTTC. This gives the protein CASRQDYEQYF. Using reference TRBV28 and TRBJ2-7 for the parts outside the CDR3, the full variable domain is DVKVTQSSRYLVKRTGEKVFLECVQDMDHENMFWYRQDPGLGLRLIYFSYDVKMKEKGDIPEGYSVSREKKERFSLILESASTNQTSMYLCASRQDYEQYFGPGTRLTVT.

The chain employs TRBV7-2 and TRBJ2-6; a possible D gene is TRBD2 (6 bases). CDR3 length: 15 amino acids. V lost 10 bases and J 0 bases, leaving 13 bases between the germline ends. The V gene's germline CDR1 is SGHTA and CDR2 FQGNSA. This chain's CDR3 is CATGDGSSGANVLTF. The CDR3 nucleotides are TGTGCCACCGGGGACGGGAGCTCTGGGGCCAACGTCCTGACTTTC. The variable domain in full, completed from reference TRBV7-2 and TRBJ2-6, reads GAGVSQSPSNKVTEKGKDVELRCDPISGHTALYWYRQSLGQGLEFLIYFQGNSAPDKSGLPSDRFSAERTGGSVSTLTIQRTQQEDSAVYLCATGDGSSGANVLTFGAGSRLTVL.

V is TRBV9 and J is TRBJ2-2; maybe TRBD2 (6 bases). The CDR3 consists of 16 residues. Per germline, CDR1 SGDLS and CDR2 YYNGEE. The V and J ends lost 4 bases and 2 bases respectively, with 15 bases between them. DNA of the CDR3: TGTGCCAGCAGCCCCCGGACCGGGACTAACACCGGGGAGCTGTTTTTT. Protein sequence: CASSPRTGTNTGELFF. Full variable domain (outside the CDR3, taken from reference TRBV9 and TRBJ2-2): DSGVTQTPKHLITATGQRVTLRCSPRSGDLSVYWYQQSLDQGLQFLIQYYNGEERAKGNILERFSAQQFPDLHSELNLSSLELGDSALYFCASSPRTGTNTGELFFGEGSRLTVL.

CDR3 sequence (DNA): TGTGCCAGCAGTTTCCGCAGGGATCGGGATACGCAGTATTTT. This sequence encodes CASSFRRDRDTQYF. The J gene is TRBJ2-3, the V gene TRBV28; tentatively, D is TRBD1 (5 bases). Trimming stripped 3 bases from V and 6 bases from J, with 13 bases between. Germline V gene data show CDR1 as MDHEN and CDR2 as SYDVKM. The CDR3 has 14 amino acids. Full variable domain (outside the CDR3, taken from reference TRBV28 and TRBJ2-3): DVKVTQSSRYLVKRTGEKVFLECVQDMDHENMFWYRQDPGLGLRLIYFSYDVKMKEKGDIPEGYSVSREKKERFSLILESASTNQTSMYLCASSFRRDRDTQYFGPGTRLTVL.

The gene calls are TRBV28 and TRBJ1-5; no firm D call. The V gene lost 4 bases and the J gene lost 9 bases, with 7 bases spanning the gap. Looked up from germline, CDR1 is MDHEN and CDR2 is SYDVKM. The CDR3 consists of 11 residues. CDR3 nucleotide sequence: TGTGCCAGCAGTTCGATTCCGCCCCAGCATTTT. It yields the protein CASSSIPPQHF. Full variable domain (missing parts from reference TRBV28 and TRBJ1-5): DVKVTQSSRYLVKRTGEKVFLECVQDMDHENMFWYRQDPGLGLRLIYFSYDVKMKEKGDIPEGYSVSREKKERFSLILESASTNQTSMYLCASSSIPPQHFGDGTRLSIL.

This clone was counted between two and nine times. The rearrangement joins TRBV28 to TRBJ2-1; 7 bases fit TRBD1. The junction had 4 bases not matched to a gene; V was cut back by 4 bases and J by 7 bases. CDR1 is MDHEN and CDR2 is SYDVKM in the germline V gene. The CDR3 loop spans 13 amino acids. Here the CDR3 reads CASSSGTVNEQFF. The CDR3 DNA is TGTGCCAGCAGTTCAGGGACAGTAAATGAGCAGTTCTTC. Drawing the rest from reference TRBV28 and TRBJ2-1, the complete variable domain is DVKVTQSSRYLVKRTGEKVFLECVQDMDHENMFWYRQDPGLGLRLIYFSYDVKMKEKGDIPEGYSVSREKKERFSLILESASTNQTSMYLCASSSGTVNEQFFGPGTRLTVL.

This chain connects TRBV9 to TRBJ1-1; D may be TRBD1 (5 bases). CDR3 length: 17 amino acids. V shed 2 bases and J shed 6 bases, with 23 bases lying between them. CDR1 and CDR2 (germline): SGDLS, YYNGEE. The CDR3 region is CASSVSNLPTIGAEAFF. The CDR3 region has the DNA TGTGCCAGCAGCGTGTCGAATCTACCGACCATAGGGGCTGAAGCTTTCTTT.

The table lists this clone with a count of one. V is TRBV5-1 and J is TRBJ2-5; D is possibly TRBD2 (6 bases). V gave up 2 bases and J gave up 5 bases, with 16 bases separating them. The germline V gene encodes CDR1 SGHRS and CDR2 YFSETQ. The CDR3 runs 15 residues. As DNA, the CDR3 is TGCGCCAGCAGCTTTGCTGTGCGGGGTGAGGAGACCCAGTACTTC. This codes for CASSFAVRGEETQYF.

A remark on this clone: It is unclear where the CDR3 begins or ends on the DNA, so no DNA is shown, and the CDR3 is as TCRdb lists it. This chain links TRBV29-1 with TRBJ1-2. Both ends counted, the CDR3 spans 12 residues. CDR1 and CDR2 from the germline V gene are SQVTM and ANQGSEA. CDR3 amino acids: CSVGEGAGGDTF.

V gene TRBV7-9 combines with J gene TRBJ1-2; D ambiguous. This CDR3 is 16 amino acids long. V was trimmed by 7 bases and J by 6 bases, leaving 24 bases between them. Looked up from germline, CDR1 is SEHNR and CDR2 is FQNEAQ (reference sequence). The CDR3 nucleotides are TGTGCCAGCACTGAATTGACCGGAAACATAGCGAATGGCTACACCTTC. Amino acids: CASTELTGNIANGYTF.

V and J are TRBV6-5 and TRBJ1-2; 7 nucleotides line up with TRBD1. This CDR3 has 13 amino acids. V shed 6 bases and J 6 bases; nucleotides not matched to a gene: 7. Germline lookup yields CDR1 MNHEY and CDR2 SVGAGI. CDR3 nucleotide sequence: TGTGCCAGCAGGCTGACAGGGACCGATGGCTACACCTTC. Residues: CASRLTGTDGYTF.

The CDR3 reads CASSQAGAPRGDTQYF. The CDR3 coding sequence is TGTGCCAGCAGCCAAGCAGGGGCCCCCCGGGGAGATACGCAGTATTTT. V and J are TRBV3-1 (or the pseudogene TRBV3-2) and TRBJ2-3; possible D gene TRBD1, 6 bases. With 1 base removed from V and 5 bases from J, the gap between germline ends came to 16 bases. Germline CDR1 and CDR2: LGHDT and YNNKEL (reference sequence). This CDR3 has 16 residues.

Here the CDR3 DNA reads TGCGCCAGCAGCTTGGGTCAGTTCTCTGGAAACACCATATATTTT. This gives the protein CASSLGQFSGNTIYF. The rearrangement links TRBV5-1 to TRBJ1-3; D is unclear. The V gene lost 0 bases and the J gene lost 0 bases, with 7 bases spanning the gap. The CDR3 runs 15 residues. Germline CDR1 is SGHRS and CDR2 is YFSETQ.

This clone is labeled medium-sized (0.01 to 0.1%). The V and J genes are TRBV27 and TRBJ1-2, with TRBD1 matching 9 bases. The CDR3 runs to 13 residues. Germline trimming cut 6 bases from V and 7 bases from J; bases unmatched to any gene: 6. Per germline, CDR1 MNHEY and CDR2 SMNVEV (reference sequence). The CDR3 bases are TGTGCCAGCAGCTGGACAGGGGAGGCTGGCTACACCTTC. It translates to CASSWTGEAGYTF.

The chain employs TRBV6-4 and TRBJ2-3, with D possibly TRBD1 on 6 matching bases. Germline CDR1 is MRHNA and CDR2 is SNTAGT. The germline V and J ends were trimmed by 6 bases and 6 bases, with 16 bases remaining between them. The CDR3 consists of 14 residues. The CDR3 sequence: CASSHFGGPDTQYF. In nucleotides, the CDR3 is TGTGCCAGCAGCCATTTTGGGGGCCCGGATACGCAGTATTTT.

The rearrangement joins TRBV6-6 to TRBJ1-5, with D possibly matching TRBD1 (6 bases). The CDR3 loop spans 16 amino acids. Germline-derived CDR1 and CDR2 are MNHNY and SVGAGI (reference sequence). The V and J ends lost 5 bases and 2 bases respectively, with 16 bases between them. The CDR3, as DNA: TGTGCCAGCAGTCTTACCCGAGGGGGTGGCAATCAGCCCCAGCATTTT. Amino acid sequence: CASSLTRGGGNQPQHF.

CDR3 nucleotides: TGTGCCAGCAGTTTATTCGGGGGGACATTTTATGGCTACACCTTC. Amino acid sequence: CASSLFGGTFYGYTF. This chain connects TRBV28 to TRBJ1-2; a possible D gene is TRBD1 (6 bases). This CDR3 spans 15 amino acids. The V gene lost 1 base and the J gene lost 5 bases, with 14 bases spanning the gap. In germline, CDR1 is MDHEN, CDR2 SYDVKM.

This chain joins TRBV5-1 and TRBJ1-5; no definite D call. Germline CDR1 SGHRS, CDR2 YFSETQ. The CDR3 is 14 residues long. Trimming removed 3 bases from V and 6 bases from J, with 13 bases in between. The CDR3 region has the DNA TGCGCCAGCAGCTGTCCATCGACGGGTCAGCCCCAGCATTTT. Translated, it gives CASSCPSTGQPQHF.

The chain couples TRBV24-1 to TRBJ2-1, with 14 bases lining up with TRBD2. This CDR3 has 17 amino acids. The ends lost 3 bases at V and 4 bases at J; junction bases unmatched: 4. CDR1 and CDR2 from the germline V gene are KGHDR and SFDVKD. The CDR3 region is CATSDGTSGGTYNEQFF. DNA for the CDR3: TGTGCCACCAGTGATGGGACTAGCGGGGGCACTTACAATGAGCAGTTCTTC.

The CDR3 loop reads CASSLTPGTSTEAFF. DNA of the CDR3: TGTGCCAGCAGCTTGACGCCGGGGACGTCGACTGAAGCTTTCTTT. This sequence joins TRBV7-3 and TRBJ1-1, with D possibly TRBD1 on 5 matching bases. The germline V gene encodes CDR1 SGHTA and CDR2 FQGTGA. Deletions cut 3 bases from V and 5 bases from J, with 16 bases between. The CDR3 contains 15 residues.

V is TRBV19 and J is TRBJ1-4; D gene unclear. CDR1 is LNHDA, CDR2 SQIVND, per germline (reference sequence). The CDR3 runs to 15 residues. V was shortened by 3 bases and J by 8 bases, with 16 bases between the two germline ends. CDR3 sequence (DNA): TGTGCCAGTAGTATCCGGTCGGATGCGGTGGAAAAACTGTTTTTT. Translating it yields CASSIRSDAVEKLFF.

The chain uses TRBV10-2 and TRBJ2-1, with 16 bases that match TRBD2. Germline CDR1 reads WSHSY; CDR2 reads SAAADI. V lost 10 bases to trimming and J lost 14 bases; unmatched junction nucleotides: 11. The CDR3 runs to 14 residues. The CDR3 protein is CATLGTSGGVREFF. The CDR3 coding sequence is TGCGCCACTCTAGGGACTAGCGGGGGGGTCAGGGAGTTCTTC.

The V gene is TRBV4-1, the J gene TRBJ2-3, with 8 bases that match TRBD2. The ends lost 3 bases at V and 0 bases at J; junction bases unmatched: 2. Germline CDR1 MGHRA, CDR2 YSYEKL. The CDR3 spans 15 residues. CDR3 DNA: TGCGCCAGCAGCCAGATAGCGGGGAGCACAGATACGCAGTATTTT. Its translation: CASSQIAGSTDTQYF.

The V gene is TRBV7-8, the J gene TRBJ1-2; D unclear. This CDR3 comprises 18 residues. Trimming removed 1 base at V and 3 bases at J, with 21 bases between. Germline V gene data show CDR1 as SGHVS and CDR2 as FQNEAQ. The CDR3 DNA sequence: TGTGCCAGCAGCTTAGATTGGGCCCGGGTCGACGGATACTATGGCTACACCTTC. It translates to CASSLDWARVDGYYGYTF. The variable domain in full, completed from reference TRBV7-8 and TRBJ1-2, reads GAGVSQSPRYKVAKRGQDVALRCDPISGHVSLFWYQQALGQGPEFLTYFQNEAQLDKSGLPSDRFFAERPEGSVSTLKIQRTQQEDSAVYLCASSLDWARVDGYYGYTFGSGTRLTVV.

This chain uses TRBV5-6 with TRBJ1-3, with D unclear. Germline V gene sequence: CDR1 SGHDT, CDR2 YYEEEE. V dropped 2 bases and J dropped 0 bases, with 9 bases sitting between them. This CDR3 is 15 amino acids long. CDR3 nucleotides: TGTGCCAGCAGCTTCCGCGAGACCTCTGGAAACACCATATATTTT. This encodes CASSFRETSGNTIYF.

This chain connects TRBV7-9 to TRBJ2-1; 11 bases agree with TRBD2. The CDR3 length is 14 residues. Germline CDR1 is SEHNR and CDR2 is FQNEAQ (reference sequence). V was clipped by 8 bases and J by 6 bases; unmatched bases: 6. The CDR3 coding sequence is TGTGCCAGCCAGACGGGACTAGCGGTCAATGAGCAGTTCTTC. It translates to CASQTGLAVNEQFF.

CDR3 DNA: TGTGCCATAGGGCCGGAACCTGGAAACACCATATATTTT. Translated: CAIGPEPGNTIYF. This chain joins TRBV6-5 and TRBJ1-3, with no clear D. The germline V gene has CDR1 MNHEY and CDR2 SVGAGI. Trimming removed 10 bases from V and 2 bases from J, with 12 bases in between. The length of the CDR3 is 13 residues.

The genes are TRBV12-3 or TRBV12-4 and TRBJ1-2, with 10 nucleotides matching TRBD1. This CDR3 region has 13 residues. With 5 bases clipped from V and 8 bases from J, the junction kept 5 bases outside the gene matches. The CDR3 region has the DNA TGTGCCAGCAGTCTCGGACAGGGGGAAGGCTACACCTTC. Amino acids: CASSLGQGEGYTF.

V gene TRBV4-2 combines with J gene TRBJ1-1, with D possibly matching TRBD1 (6 bases). V lost 1 base, J lost 1 base, and 16 bases lay in between. This CDR3 has 17 residues. The germline V gene encodes CDR1 LGHNA and CDR2 YNFKEQ. CDR3 coding DNA: TGTGCCAGCAGCCAAGGTGAACCGGCCAGGGGGAACACTGAAGCTTTCTTT. As protein: CASSQGEPARGNTEAFF.